Presented here are 20 T cell receptor beta chains from one specimen sequenced in a study of STAT5B mutations in CD4+ large granular lymphocyte leukemia. The method was immunoSEQ multiplex PCR; TCRdb's version includes in-frame clones alone and lacks a portion of them. The sample holds about 32,000 clones, around 81% seen once. Sequencing was carried out using CD4+ T cells from blood buffy coats. The origin of the receptors is a human donor in good health.

The gene calls are TRBV28 and TRBJ2-7, with TRBD2 matching over 9 bases. J gave up 4 bases and V 5 bases, and 12 bases lay outside the gene matches. This CDR3 comprises 16 residues. The germline CDR1 and CDR2 sequences are MDHEN and SYDVKM. In nucleotides, the CDR3 is TGTGCCAGCAGTCCCCCCCCGGCGGGAGGGCTTTACGAGCAGTACTTC. Amino acid sequence: CASSPPPAGGLYEQYF.

This chain links TRBV5-1 with TRBJ2-1; D ambiguous. The germline V gene encodes CDR1 SGHRS and CDR2 YFSETQ. V lost 1 base and J lost 9, with 8 bases in between. The CDR3 runs to 12 residues. In DNA, the CDR3 is TGCGCCAGCAGCTTGCAAAGTAGTGAGCAGTTCTTC. As protein: CASSLQSSEQFF.

J is TRBJ2-6 and V is TRBV28; 8 bases are a match to TRBD1. J gave up 2 bases and V 5 bases, and 8 bases lay outside the gene matches. This CDR3 region has 17 residues. CDR1 is MDHEN, CDR2 SYDVKM, per germline. The chain's CDR3 is CASSRRDRSTGANVLTF. The CDR3 DNA follows: TGTGCCAGCAGTCGCCGGGACAGGTCGACTGGGGCCAACGTCCTGACTTTC.

This chain joins TRBV18 and TRBJ1-3; D remains ambiguous. V lost 2 bases, J lost 0 bases, and 11 bases lay in between. Germline loops: CDR1 KGHSH, CDR2 LQKENI. The CDR3 totals 16 residues. The CDR3 nucleotides are TGTGCCAGCTCACCAACGCCGCTCCCCTCTGGAAACACCATATATTTT. Translated, it gives CASSPTPLPSGNTIYF.

This clone was detected only a few times. The chain employs TRBV7-2 and TRBJ1-2; D is possibly TRBD1 (6 bases). Germline CDR1 reads SGHTA; CDR2 reads FQGNSA. CDR3 size: 14 residues. V lost 4 bases, J lost 5 bases, and 14 bases lay in between. The CDR3 sequence is CASSSVGGEYGYTF. CDR3 in DNA: TGTGCCAGCAGCTCCGTTGGGGGCGAGTATGGCTACACCTTC.

J is TRBJ2-5 and V is TRBV4-1; 11 positions agree with TRBD2. The junction had 12 bases not matched to a gene; V was cut back by 4 bases and J by 5 bases. Per the germline V gene, CDR1 is MGHRA and CDR2 is YSYEKL. The CDR3 length is 17 residues. CDR3 in DNA: TGCGCCAGCAGCCCTCGAGGGCTAGCGGGAGGTTCTGAGACCCAGTACTTC. Translating it yields CASSPRGLAGGSETQYF.

The genes are TRBV6-1 and TRBJ2-6, with D perhaps assigned TRBD1 or TRBD2 (5 bases each). With 1 base removed from V and 3 bases from J, the gap between germline ends came to 16 bases. CDR1 and CDR2 (germline): MNHNS, SASEGT. The CDR3 loop spans 18 amino acids. Written as DNA, the CDR3 is TGTGCCAGCAGTGAAGGGGGCTCGGGGTACGTTGGGGCCAACGTCCTGACTTTC. It specifies CASSEGGSGYVGANVLTF.

The rearrangement uses TRBV7-2 and TRBJ2-3; 9 bases agree with TRBD2. Trimming took 1 base from V and 4 from J; bases not matched to a gene: 6. The CDR3 runs 16 residues. The germline V gene has CDR1 SGHTA and CDR2 FQGNSA. For the CDR3, the DNA is TGTGCCAGCAGCTTAGGTGCAAGCGGGGGGCCAGATACGCAGTATTTT. Translated: CASSLGASGGPDTQYF.

The chain joins TRBV7-9 to TRBJ1-5; D possibly corresponds to TRBD1 (5 bases). V was cut by 3 bases and J by 4 bases, with 13 bases left in between. The CDR3 sequence is 15 residues long. Germline CDR1 SEHNR, CDR2 FQNEAQ (reference sequence). The CDR3 sequence: CASSFSTGGNQPQHF. The CDR3 DNA follows: TGTGCCAGCAGCTTCTCTACAGGTGGTAATCAGCCCCAGCATTTT.

The rearrangement joins TRBV6-1 to TRBJ2-3; tentative D call: TRBD1 (5 bases). The V end lost 8 bases, the J end lost 3 bases, and 15 bases lay between the germline ends. Germline values: CDR1 MNHNS, CDR2 SASEGT. The CDR3 has 14 amino acids. This CDR3 reads CASCRTRKTDTQYF. For the CDR3, the DNA is TGTGCCAGCTGCAGGACAAGGAAGACAGATACGCAGTATTTT.

J is TRBJ2-7 and V is TRBV4-3, with a weak D call TRBD2 (6 bases). Trimming removed 1 base at V and 3 bases at J, with 19 bases between. The CDR3 consists of 17 residues. Germline V gene data show CDR1 as LGHNA and CDR2 as YSLEER. Here the CDR3 DNA reads TGCGCCAGCAGCCAAGCTGGAGGGAGCTCCCTCTACTACGAGCAGTACTTC. Protein: CASSQAGGSSLYYEQYF.

This clone has a handful of counts. The chain employs TRBV30 and TRBJ1-1, with D uncertain. The V gene's germline CDR1 is GTSNPN and CDR2 SVGIG (reference sequence). The CDR3 length is 14 residues. V lost 2 bases and J lost 2, with 12 bases in between. CDR3 bases: TGTGCCTGGAGTTCTTTCACCCCTAACACTGAAGCTTTCTTT. Its protein product is CAWSSFTPNTEAFF.

The gene calls are TRBV10-3 and TRBJ1-1; TRBD1 aligns across 8 bases. The CDR3 length is 16 residues. The germline gives CDR1 ENHRY, CDR2 SYGVKD. The V and J ends lost 2 bases and 0 bases, in that order; junction bases with no gene match: 5. CDR3 in DNA: TGTGCCATCAGTGAGGGACAGGGATACTTGAACACTGAAGCTTTCTTT. Amino acids: CAISEGQGYLNTEAFF.

The genes are TRBV27 and TRBJ2-3; TRBD2 matches at 7 bases. This CDR3 has 15 amino acids. The germline CDR1 and CDR2 sequences are MNHEY and SMNVEV (reference sequence). With 5 bases clipped from V and 2 bases from J, the junction kept 7 bases outside the gene matches. The CDR3 nucleotides read TGTGCCAGCAGTCGGGGCCGGGGGGACACAGATACGCAGTATTTT. Residues: CASSRGRGDTDTQYF.

The chain joins TRBV5-1 to TRBJ2-5, with TRBD1 matching 7 bases. The V segment lost 4 bases and the J segment 4 bases; nucleotides outside the gene matches: 7. This CDR3 contains 14 residues. Looked up from germline, CDR1 is SGHRS and CDR2 is YFSETQ. The CDR3 loop is CASSPRQGRETQYF. The CDR3 region has the DNA TGCGCCAGCAGCCCACGACAGGGACGAGAGACCCAGTACTTC.

This chain links TRBV6-5 with TRBJ2-7; 7 bases map to TRBD2. Germline V gene lookup returns CDR1 MNHEY and CDR2 SVGAGI. This CDR3 is 15 amino acids long. V shed 0 bases and J 2 bases; nucleotides not matched to a gene: 4. CDR3 DNA sequence: TGTGCCAGCAGTTACTCGATGGCGGGAGCCTACGAGCAGTACTTC. This encodes CASSYSMAGAYEQYF.

This chain links TRBV5-1 with TRBJ1-3; D is uncertain. This CDR3 comprises 15 residues. The germline V gene encodes CDR1 SGHRS and CDR2 YFSETQ. Trimming removed 0 bases from V and 0 bases from J, with 7 bases in between. The CDR3 nucleotides read TGCGCCAGCAGCTTGGGGCAGGACTCTGGAAACACCATATATTTT. It is translated as CASSLGQDSGNTIYF.

The rearrangement joins TRBV30 to TRBJ2-2; 8 bases agree with TRBD2. This CDR3 is 16 amino acids long. The ends lost 4 bases at V and 3 bases at J; junction bases unmatched: 10. Germline loops: CDR1 GTSNPN, CDR2 SVGIG (reference sequence). The CDR3, as DNA: TGTGCCTGGAAAGTCCGGGAGGGCCTAGACACCGGGGAGCTGTTTTTT. Protein sequence: CAWKVREGLDTGELFF.

The chain has TRBV13 and TRBJ2-3; 10 nucleotides line up with TRBD1. V was pared by 1 base and J by 4 bases, with 2 bases of the junction left unmatched. This CDR3 region has 15 residues. Germline CDR1 PRHDT, CDR2 FYEKMQ (reference sequence). The CDR3 DNA reads as TGTGCCAGCAGCTTAGAGGGGACAGGGGCAGATACGCAGTATTTT. As protein: CASSLEGTGADTQYF.

The V gene is TRBV7-3, the J gene TRBJ2-1; 14 bases agree with TRBD2. Germline loops: CDR1 SGHTA, CDR2 FQGTGA. The V and J ends lost 5 bases and 10 bases, in that order; junction bases with no gene match: 4. The CDR3 covers 14 residues. As DNA, the CDR3 is TGTGCCAGCAGCCTAGGGACTAGCGGGGGCGAGCAGTTCTTC. Translation: CASSLGTSGGEQFF.